This TCR beta chain was profiled in a study of control samples from healthy donors and cancer patients (TCRdb year 2020). Details on this clone: The specificity of this receptor is unknown. No base quality information exists; no much larger clone differs at one position.

The library was made by the immunoSEQ multiplex PCR assay. Here the immuneACCESS table is served through TCRdb, limited to in-frame sequences with V and J called. Missing clones are a known gap in these copies; in checked studies unresolved V genes cover under half, and the rest lacks a known reason. The sample table contains roughly 220,000 clones; only one count was recorded for around 94% of them. The ten largest clonotypes hold 1.5% of the sample. The germline V gene encodes CDR1 SGHRS and CDR2 YFSETQ. Germline trimming: 4 bases from V, 7 bases from J; junction bases outside gene matches: 10. The cysteine opens and the phenylalanine closes a CDR3 of 16 amino acids. The DNA shown is the 48-base CDR3, in frame from base 1.

The chain couples TRBV5-1 to TRBJ1-4; TRBD1 lines up with 10 middle nucleotides. The receptor's source is a man aged 50 to 60 in good health. The material sequenced was blood. The CDR3 corresponds to CASSNDGTGEAEKLFF. The sequence in DNA is TGCGCCAGCAGCAACGATGGGACAGGGGAAGCTGAAAAACTGTTTTTT.